The sequence of this TCR beta chain was determined in a study of shared clonotypes between healthy human individuals. Notes on the study in general: In general, naive subsets displayed greater estimated richness than memory subsets did. The naive CD4 repertoires of a few donors were compared, and approximately 5% of clonotypes were shared.

Trimming at V came to 2 bases and at J to 7 bases, leaving 10 bases not matched to a gene. The germline CDR1 and CDR2 sequences are SGHTA and FQGNSA. The CDR3 is 16 amino acids. Positively selected for CCR7, the CD45RO-negative cells used as naive CD8 cells excluded terminally differentiated effector memory CD45RA+ cells. Using approximately 200 ng DNA, around 30,000 T cell genomes, the sorted-subset replicate PCRs were run. Assay: immunoSEQ multiplex PCR; the TCRdb copy retains only in-frame clones and omits some. The sample consists of 600,000 or so clones, about 98% of them appearing once. Comment on this clone: Its target is not known.

This TCR came from a man aged 30 to 39 in good health. The sample taken for sequencing was naive CD8+ T cells sorted from blood. The rearrangement uses TRBV7-2 and TRBJ2-2; 7 bases are shared with TRBD2. The CDR3 sequence is CASSLSEREGNGELFF. The CDR3, as DNA: TGTGCCAGCAGCTTATCGGAGCGGGAAGGGAACGGGGAGCTGTTTTTT.